This T cell receptor beta chain derives from a study of beta chain features in type 1 diabetes. Across the whole study: The samples had roughly 100,000,000 sorted cells examined in all.

The V gene lost 2 bases and the J gene lost 4 bases, with 11 bases spanning the gap. The V gene's germline CDR1 is KGHSH and CDR2 LQKENI. The CDR3 loop spans 14 amino acids. Markers CD45RO/CCR7/CD25/CD127/CD95/CD27 served to sort CD4+ naive, central memory, regulatory and stem cell-like memory cells. About this clone itself: Its antigen is undetermined.

Study findings and constraints: More deletions and fewer insertions at VDJ junctions were seen in type 1 diabetes patients. People with Type 1 diabetes carried modestly yet significantly shorter TCRB CDR3s in all four CD4+ subsets.

As every portion of the isolated RNA was reverse transcribed, the sequencing read expressed TCRB transcripts. Some clones are missing from TCRdb's copy, which holds only in-frame ones; the method was immunoSEQ multiplex PCR. The table records 640,000 or so clones, about an eighth of them present only once. The chain couples TRBV18 to TRBJ2-5; D unresolved. The clonotype originates from a man aged 18 to 29 with type 1 diabetes. The sequenced sample was naive CD4+ T cells from blood. CDR3 protein: CASSPRRNTETQYF. The CDR3 coding sequence is TGTGCCAGCTCACCAAGGCGAAACACAGAGACCCAGTACTTC.